These 2 T cell receptor beta chains came from one sample sequenced in a study of shared clonotypes between healthy human individuals. Naive-designated CD8 cells lacked CD45RO, were positively enriched for CCR7, and omitted terminally differentiated effector memory CD45RA+ cells. Repertoires were generated with immunoSEQ multiplex PCR, while TCRdb's copy carries only in-frame clones and drops some. In the table there are roughly 2,000,000 clones, 90% to 95% of which are singletons. Sequencing used naive CD8+ T cells from PBMCs. The receptors shown here come from a man between 18 and 29 years old in good health. Some clones in this sample may be carry-over from other donors' samples.

This chain links TRBV4-1 with TRBJ2-7; TRBD2 agrees at 9 bases. This CDR3 contains 14 residues. Losses at the gene ends were 5 bases for V and 2 bases for J; bases not matched to a gene: 4. CDR1 MGHRA and CDR2 YSYEKL come from the germline V gene. CDR3 sequence: CASSSSGITYEQYF. The CDR3, as DNA: TGCGCCAGCAGCTCTAGCGGGATTACCTACGAGCAGTACTTC.

Comment on this clone: Within the sample, other DNA sequences also encode this same CDR3. The V and J genes are TRBV7-9 and TRBJ2-6, with 7 bases matching TRBD1. The CDR3 sequence is 15 residues long. With 4 bases clipped from V and 4 bases from J, the junction kept 4 bases outside the gene matches. Germline CDR1 and CDR2: SEHNR and FQNEAQ (reference sequence). CDR3 bases: TGTGCCAGCAGCTCGACAGGGAGCGGGGCCAACGTCCTGACTTTC. It encodes CASSSTGSGANVLTF.